This T cell receptor beta chain was sequenced for a study of blood T cell repertoires in COVID-19. The wider study: Samples taken during acute and convalescent COVID-19 were collected in the United States, Italy and Spain. T cells, B-cell-depleted T cells, or PBMCs provided the cDNA or gDNA that served as material.

In the authors' workflow: Reference gene primers were amplified, and this amplification served to estimate nucleated cell counts. Repertoires were generated with immunoSEQ multiplex PCR, while TCRdb's copy carries only in-frame clones and drops some. The DNA was the basis for D and trimming; V, J and clone size are from that table. The sample has about 100,000 clones, around 88% seen once. Regarding this clone: Different DNA sequences within this sample yield the same CDR3.

The CDR3 totals 14 residues. The germline CDR1 and CDR2 sequences are MDHEN and SYDVKM. The V gene lost 2 bases and the J gene lost 2 bases, with 9 bases spanning the gap. V gene TRBV28 combines with J gene TRBJ2-5, with D perhaps matching TRBD2 (6 bases). The sample consisted of peripheral blood. The TCR was taken from a human donor in a cohort sampled during active COVID-19. CDR3 sequence: CASSLGGGQETQYF. The DNA of the CDR3 is TGTGCCAGCAGTTTAGGGGGAGGACAAGAGACCCAGTACTTC. The whole variable domain, filled in from reference TRBV28 and TRBJ2-5, reads DVKVTQSSRYLVKRTGEKVFLECVQDMDHENMFWYRQDPGLGLRLIYFSYDVKMKEKGDIPEGYSVSREKKERFSLILESASTNQTSMYLCASSLGGGQETQYFGPGTRLLVL.